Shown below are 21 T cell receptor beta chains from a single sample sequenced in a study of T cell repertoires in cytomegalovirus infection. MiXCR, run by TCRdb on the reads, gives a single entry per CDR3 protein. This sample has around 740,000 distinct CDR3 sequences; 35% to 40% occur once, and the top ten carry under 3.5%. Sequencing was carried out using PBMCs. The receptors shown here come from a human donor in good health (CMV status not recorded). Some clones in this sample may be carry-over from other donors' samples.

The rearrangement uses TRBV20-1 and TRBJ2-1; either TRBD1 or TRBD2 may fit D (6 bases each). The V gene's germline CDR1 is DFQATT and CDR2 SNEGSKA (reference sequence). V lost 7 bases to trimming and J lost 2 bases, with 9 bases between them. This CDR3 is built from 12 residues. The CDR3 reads CSEGGPYNEQFF. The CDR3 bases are TGCAGTGAGGGGGGCCCCTACAATGAGCAGTTCTTC.

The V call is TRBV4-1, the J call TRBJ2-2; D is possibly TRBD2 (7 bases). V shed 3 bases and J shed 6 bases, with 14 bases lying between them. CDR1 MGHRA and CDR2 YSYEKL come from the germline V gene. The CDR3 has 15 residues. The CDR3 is CASSHEGGHPGELFF. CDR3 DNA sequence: TGCGCCAGCAGCCACGAGGGGGGGCATCCCGGGGAGCTGTTTTTT.

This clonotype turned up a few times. The CDR3 here is CASSLALGDGRNSPLHF. CDR3 coding DNA: TGTGCCAGCAGCTTAGCCTTAGGAGACGGTAGGAATTCACCCCTCCACTTT. The chain couples TRBV7-3 to TRBJ1-6, with D hard to call. The CDR3 sequence is 17 residues long. The germline gives CDR1 SGHTA, CDR2 FQGTGA. Trimming took 2 bases from V and 7 from J, leaving 18 bases between them.

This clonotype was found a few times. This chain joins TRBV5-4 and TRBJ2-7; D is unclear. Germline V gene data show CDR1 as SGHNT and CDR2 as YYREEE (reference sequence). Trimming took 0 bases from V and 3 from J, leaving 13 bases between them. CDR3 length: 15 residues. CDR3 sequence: CASSLDGKVGYEQYF. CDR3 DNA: TGTGCCAGCAGCTTGGATGGGAAGGTTGGCTACGAGCAGTACTTC. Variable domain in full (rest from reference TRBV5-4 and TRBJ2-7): ETGVTQSPTHLIKTRGQQVTLRCSSQSGHNTVSWYQQALGQGPQFIFQYYREEENGRGNFPPRFSGLQFPNYSSELNVNALELDDSALYLCASSLDGKVGYEQYFGPGTRLTVT.

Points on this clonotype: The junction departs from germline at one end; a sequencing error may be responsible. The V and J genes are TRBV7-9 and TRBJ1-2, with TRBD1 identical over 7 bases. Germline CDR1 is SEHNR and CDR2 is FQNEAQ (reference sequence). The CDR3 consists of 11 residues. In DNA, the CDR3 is TGTGCCAGCAGCCGGGACAGTCTTCCATATTTC. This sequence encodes CASSRDSLPYF.

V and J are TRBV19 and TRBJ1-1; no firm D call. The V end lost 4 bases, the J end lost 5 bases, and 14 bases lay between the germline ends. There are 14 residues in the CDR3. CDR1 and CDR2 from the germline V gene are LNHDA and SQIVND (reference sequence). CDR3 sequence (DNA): TGTGCCAGTAGTAGCCGGGTGCGAGGGACTGAAGCTTTCTTT. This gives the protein CASSSRVRGTEAFF.

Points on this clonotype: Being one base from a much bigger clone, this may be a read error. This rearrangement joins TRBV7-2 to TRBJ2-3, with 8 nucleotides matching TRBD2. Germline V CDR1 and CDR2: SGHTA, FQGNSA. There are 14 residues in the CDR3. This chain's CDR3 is CASSFAGGTDPQYF. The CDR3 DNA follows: TGTGCCAGCAGCTTCGCGGGGGGAACAGATCCGCAGTATTTT.

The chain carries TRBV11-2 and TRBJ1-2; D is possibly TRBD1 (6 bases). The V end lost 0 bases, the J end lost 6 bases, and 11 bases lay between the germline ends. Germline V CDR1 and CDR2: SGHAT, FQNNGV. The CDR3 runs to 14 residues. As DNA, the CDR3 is TGTGCCAGCAGCTTAGATCCAGGGGACGATGGCTACACCTTC. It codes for CASSLDPGDDGYTF.

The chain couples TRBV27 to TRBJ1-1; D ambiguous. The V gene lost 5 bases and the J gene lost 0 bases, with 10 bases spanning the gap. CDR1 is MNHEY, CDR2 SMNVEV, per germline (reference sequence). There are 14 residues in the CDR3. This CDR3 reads CASSPSGVNTEAFF. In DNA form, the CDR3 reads TGTGCCAGCAGTCCTAGCGGGGTGAACACTGAAGCTTTCTTT.

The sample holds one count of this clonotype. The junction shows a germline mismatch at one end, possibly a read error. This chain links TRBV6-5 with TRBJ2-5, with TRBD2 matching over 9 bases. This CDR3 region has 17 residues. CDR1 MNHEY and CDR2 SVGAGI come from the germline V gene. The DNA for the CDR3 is TGTGCCAGAAGTTACTCGAAATTGCGGGAGGGCCGGGAGACCCAGTACTTC. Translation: CARSYSKLREGRETQYF.

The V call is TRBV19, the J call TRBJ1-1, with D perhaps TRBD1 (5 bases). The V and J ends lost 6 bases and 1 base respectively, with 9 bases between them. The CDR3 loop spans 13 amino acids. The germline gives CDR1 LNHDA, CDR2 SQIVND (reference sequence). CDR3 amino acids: CASRFQGNTEAFF. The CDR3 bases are TGTGCCAGTAGATTCCAGGGGAACACTGAAGCTTTCTTT.

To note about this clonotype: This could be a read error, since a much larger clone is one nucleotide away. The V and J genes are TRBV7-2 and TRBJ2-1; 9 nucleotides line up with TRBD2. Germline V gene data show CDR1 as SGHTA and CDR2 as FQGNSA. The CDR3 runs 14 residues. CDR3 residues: CASSLVVREGEQIF. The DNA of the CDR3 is TGTGCCAGCAGCTTAGTGGTGCGGGAGGGGGAGCAGATCTTC. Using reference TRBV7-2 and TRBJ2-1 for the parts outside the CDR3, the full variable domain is GAGVSQSPSNKVTEKGKDVELRCDPISGHTALYWYRQSLGQGLEFLIYFQGNSAPDKSGLPSDRFSAERTGGSVSTLTIQRTQQEDSAVYLCASSLVVREGEQIFGPGTRLTVL.

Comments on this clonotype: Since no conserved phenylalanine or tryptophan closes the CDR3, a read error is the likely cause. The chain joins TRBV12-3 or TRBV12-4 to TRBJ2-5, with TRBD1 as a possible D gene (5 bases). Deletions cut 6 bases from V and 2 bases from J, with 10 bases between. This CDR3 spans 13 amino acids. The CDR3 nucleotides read TGTGCCAGCAGGGCAGGGTGGCAAGAGACCCAGTACTTA. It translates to CASRAGWQETQYL.

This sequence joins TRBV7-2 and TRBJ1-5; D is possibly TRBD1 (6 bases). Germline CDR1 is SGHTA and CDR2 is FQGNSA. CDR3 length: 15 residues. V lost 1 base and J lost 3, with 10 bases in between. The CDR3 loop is CASSLDQGYNQPQHF. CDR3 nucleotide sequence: TGTGCCAGCAGCTTAGACCAGGGGTACAATCAGCCCCAGCATTTT.

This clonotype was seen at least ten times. The DNA of the CDR3 is TGTGCCAGCAGTTTAGCCTATGGCTACACCTTC. As protein: CASSLAYGYTF. This sequence joins TRBV28 and TRBJ1-2; the D is unclear. Germline assignment: CDR1 MDHEN and CDR2 SYDVKM. V lost 2 bases and J lost 4, with 2 bases in between. The CDR3 length is 11 residues.

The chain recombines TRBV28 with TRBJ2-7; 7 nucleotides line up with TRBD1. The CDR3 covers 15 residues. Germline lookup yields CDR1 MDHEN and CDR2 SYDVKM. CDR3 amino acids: CYSTRVRGQSYEQYF. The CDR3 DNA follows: TGTTACAGCACTAGGGTGAGGGGACAGTCCTACGAGCAGTACTTC.

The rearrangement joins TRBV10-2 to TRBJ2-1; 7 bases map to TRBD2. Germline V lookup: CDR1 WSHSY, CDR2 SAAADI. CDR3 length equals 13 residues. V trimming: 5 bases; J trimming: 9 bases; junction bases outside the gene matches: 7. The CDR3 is CASSPGGVGEQFF. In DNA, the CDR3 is TGCGCCAGCAGTCCGGGGGGAGTCGGTGAGCAGTTCTTC.

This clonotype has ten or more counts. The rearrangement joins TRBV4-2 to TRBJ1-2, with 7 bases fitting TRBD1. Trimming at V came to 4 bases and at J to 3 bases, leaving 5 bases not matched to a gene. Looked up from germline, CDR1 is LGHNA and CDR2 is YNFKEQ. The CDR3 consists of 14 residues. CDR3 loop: CASSPQGGDYGYTF. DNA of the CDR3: TGTGCCAGCAGCCCTCAGGGGGGGGACTATGGCTACACCTTC.

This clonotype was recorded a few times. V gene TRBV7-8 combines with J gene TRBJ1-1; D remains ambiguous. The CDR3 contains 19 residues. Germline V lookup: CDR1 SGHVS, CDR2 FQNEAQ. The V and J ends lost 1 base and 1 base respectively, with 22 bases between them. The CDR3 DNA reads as TGTGCCAGCAGCTTAGGTCAGGTTGGCGAGGTACAGAAGAACACTGAAGCTTTCTTT. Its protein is CASSLGQVGEVQKNTEAFF.

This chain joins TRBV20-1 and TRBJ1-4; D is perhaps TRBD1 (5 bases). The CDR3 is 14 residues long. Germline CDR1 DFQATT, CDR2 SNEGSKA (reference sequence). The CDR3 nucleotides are TGCAGGGGGGGACGAACAGGTGACATTGAAAAACTGTTTTTT. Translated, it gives CRGGRTGDIEKLFF.

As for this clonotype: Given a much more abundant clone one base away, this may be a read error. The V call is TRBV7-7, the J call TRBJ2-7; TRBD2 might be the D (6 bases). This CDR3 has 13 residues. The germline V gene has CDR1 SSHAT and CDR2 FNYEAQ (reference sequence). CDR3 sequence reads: CASGPEGPDEQYF. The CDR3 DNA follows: TGTGCTAGCGGCCCGGAGGGGCCTGACGAGCAGTACTTC.